This is a list of T cell receptor beta chains from one sample in a study of OX40 agonist ivuxolimab in advanced cancers. Generated by immunoSEQ multiplex PCR, the TCRdb table keeps only in-frame clones and is missing some. This sample has about 38,000 clones; 65% to 90% occur once, and the top ten carry more than 6.5%. The sequences come from CD4+ or CD8+ T cells sorted from blood, collected in a trial of the OX40 agonist ivuxolimab. These receptor sequences come from an adult with an advanced solid tumor such as melanoma, head and neck, liver or kidney cancer. The CDR3 runs from the conserved cysteine through the conserved F or W. The D gene is left open where the match is weak. The size entry is marked missing in some rows and otherwise reads once, few, many or a size class.

V	J	D	size	DNA	CDR3
TRBV5-1	TRBJ1-3	.	once	TGCGCCAGCAGCTTCGGGACACAAGGAAACACCATATATTTT	CASSFGTQGNTIYF
TRBV28	TRBJ2-7	.	.	TGTGCCAGCAGCCCAGACATCTACGAGCAGTACTTC	CASSPDIYEQYF
TRBV27	TRBJ2-3	TRBD1	.	TGTGCCAGCCGCCGGACAGGGAGCACAGATACGCAGTATTTT	CASRRTGSTDTQYF
TRBV2	TRBJ2-2	.	.	TGTGCCAGCAGGGCAGGGACGGCCACCGGGGAGCTGTTTTTT	CASRAGTATGELFF
TRBV7-6	TRBJ1-3	.	.	TGTGCCAGCAGCTTGGACCCGGGGGGCAGTGGAAACACCATATATTTT	CASSLDPGGSGNTIYF
TRBV29-1	TRBJ1-3	.	.	TGCAGCGTTGGGACGAGCTCTGGAAACACCATATATTTT	CSVGTSSGNTIYF
TRBV18	TRBJ2-1	.	.	TGTGCCAGCTCACCCCCTGGCAGGGTAAACAATGAGCAGTTCTTC	CASSPPGRVNNEQFF
TRBV29-1	TRBJ1-1	.	once	TGCAGCGTCGGTTCCGGGGGTTCCACTGAAGCTTTCTTT	CSVGSGGSTEAFF
TRBV11-3	TRBJ2-2	.	.	TGTGCCAGCAGCATTAGTAACACCGGGGAGCTGTTTTTT	CASSISNTGELFF
TRBV15	TRBJ2-1	.	.	TGTGCCACCAGCAGAATGACTAGAGATGAGCAGTTCTTC	CATSRMTRDEQFF
TRBV18	TRBJ2-7	TRBD1	.	TGTGCCAGCTCGCCCATAGGACAGGGAAGGAGCTCCTACGAGCAGTACTTC	CASSPIGQGRSSYEQYF
TRBV5-1	TRBJ2-3	.	.	TGCGCCAGCAGCTTGGCCGCGACCTCAGCGCGTCAAGATACGCAGTATTTT	CASSLAATSARQDTQYF
TRBV19	TRBJ1-3	.	.	TGTGCCAGTACCACAGAATCAAGCTCTGGAAACACCATATATTTT	CASTTESSSGNTIYF
TRBV29-1	TRBJ2-7	.	.	TGCAGCGTTGAGGTCGGAGGCTACGAGCAGTACTTC	CSVEVGGYEQYF
TRBV2	TRBJ2-3	.	.	TGTGCCAGCAGTCCCGTTACTCAGGGTACAGATACGCAGTATTTT	CASSPVTQGTDTQYF
TRBV6-5	TRBJ1-5	.	.	TGTGCCAGCGGTAGCAATCAGCCCCAGCATTTT	CASGSNQPQHF
TRBV2	TRBJ2-2	.	medium-sized	TGTGCCAGACGGGATCCGACCGGGGAGCTGTTTTTT	CARRDPTGELFF
TRBV30	TRBJ1-1	TRBD1	once	TGTGCCTGGACCTTGTACGCCCGGACAGGCCCACAGGCCAAGAACACTGAAGCTTTCTTT	CAWTLYARTGPQAKNTEAFF
TRBV9	TRBJ1-4	TRBD1	.	TGTGCCAGCAGCTCAAAGGGACAGTTTAATGAAAAACTGTTTTTT	CASSSKGQFNEKLFF
TRBV9	TRBJ1-2	TRBD1	once	TGTGCCAGCAGCCCCCCGGGACAGAGTAGCTATGGCTACACCTTC	CASSPPGQSSYGYTF
TRBV4-1	TRBJ2-1	.	few	TGCGCCAGCAGCTCGCGTACACGGGACCTATACAATGAGCAGTTCTTC	CASSSRTRDLYNEQFF
TRBV7-2	TRBJ2-1	TRBD2	.	TGTGCCAGCGGCGAGCGGGAGGAATACAATGAGCAGTTCTTC	CASGEREEYNEQFF
TRBV28	TRBJ2-7	TRBD2	.	TGTGCCAGCAGTTTATATGGGCTAGCGGGATCCTACGAGCAGTACTTC	CASSLYGLAGSYEQYF
TRBV19	TRBJ2-4	.	.	TGTGCCAGTAGTAGGCCGGGCGACATTCAGTACTTC	CASSRPGDIQYF